This T cell receptor (beta chain) was sequenced in a study of early T cells in non-severe SARS-CoV-2 infection. Study-level information: The authors sequenced bulk RNA from unsorted whole blood, leaving chains unpaired.

Overall study results and limits: Sequences matched to VDJdb favored anti-spike CD8 responses, while private and CD4 specificities were missed.

There are 15 residues in the CDR3. CDR1 and CDR2 from the germline V gene are MGHRA and YSYEKL. Trimming removed 1 base from V and 2 bases from J, with 11 bases in between. Individual cDNA molecules each received unique molecular identifiers attached to them. TCRdb used MiXCR to reprocess the 5' RACE reads, holding one entry per CDR3 protein. This sample carries about 33,000 distinct CDR3 sequences, about 5% of them seen once, and the ten largest clones take roughly an eighth. About this clonotype: Its antigen is still unknown.

Sequenced input: whole blood. This sequence joins TRBV4-1 and TRBJ1-2, with D tentatively TRBD1 (6 bases). This TCR came from an adult who was a healthcare worker with PCR-confirmed SARS-CoV-2 infection or an uninfected control (not recorded which). Written as DNA, the CDR3 is TGCGCCAGCAGCCAAGCAGGGGCTAGAAACTATGGCTACACCTTC. Translating gives CASSQAGARNYGYTF.